Below, 13 T cell receptor beta chains from the same sample are listed, as sequenced in a study of cytomegalovirus exposure and HLA in healthy donors. PCR amplification relied on 60 Vbeta primers (plus 13 Jbeta primers). Measured with immunoSEQ multiplex PCR; TCRdb has only the in-frame clones, and not every one. This sample has about 170,000 clones, with roughly four fifths found just once. The sample consisted of PBMCs. Source of these receptors: a female donor in good health and CMV-seronegative.

This clone was counted between two and nine times. The rearrangement joins TRBV11-3 to TRBJ2-1; the match to TRBD2 covers 13 bases. CDR3 length: 16 amino acids. Germline V gives CDR1 SGHNT, CDR2 YENEEA. J was trimmed by 6 bases and V by 5 bases; bases with no gene match: 7. In DNA, the CDR3 is TGTGCCAGCAGCCCAGGGACTAGCGGGATCTTCAATGAGCAGTTCTTC. Protein product: CASSPGTSGIFNEQFF.

This clone showed up just a few times. The V and J genes are TRBV18 and TRBJ1-2, with D maybe TRBD1 (6 bases). This CDR3 has 14 residues. V lost 3 bases, J lost 7 bases, and 15 bases lay in between. Germline V gene lookup returns CDR1 KGHSH and CDR2 LQKENI. The CDR3 nucleotides are TGTGCCAGCTCACCCGAGGGGGGGGCTCGTGGCTACACCTTC. It specifies CASSPEGGARGYTF.

The chain carries TRBV15 and TRBJ2-5, with 7 bases fitting TRBD2. V shed 3 bases and J 4 bases; nucleotides not matched to a gene: 8. Germline V gives CDR1 LNHNV, CDR2 YYDKDF (reference sequence). The CDR3 covers 15 residues. The CDR3 bases are TGTGCCACCAGCAGTAGAGCGGGGAGTGGAGAGACCCAGTACTTC. Translated: CATSSRAGSGETQYF.

This rearrangement joins TRBV6-6 to TRBJ1-5; tentative D call: TRBD1 (5 bases). From germline, CDR1 is MNHNY and CDR2 SVGAGI (reference sequence). The CDR3 extends over 15 amino acids. Trimming took 5 bases from V and 1 from J, leaving 12 bases between them. The CDR3 DNA is TGTGCCAGCAGTCCTTCGGCAGGGAGCAATCAGCCCCAGCATTTT. It is translated as CASSPSAGSNQPQHF.

This chain links TRBV30 with TRBJ1-1; D ambiguous. The CDR3 has 11 residues. Looked up from germline, CDR1 is GTSNPN and CDR2 is SVGIG (reference sequence). Trimming cost V 2 bases and J 10 bases, with 11 bases left between them. The CDR3 DNA follows: TGTGCCTGGAGTCAAGGAGTCGGAGCTTTCTTT. It encodes CAWSQGVGAFF.

The CDR3 is CASSQDSVLAGRLPGELFF. Written as DNA, the CDR3 is TGCGCCAGCAGCCAAGATAGTGTCCTGGCAGGGAGGTTACCCGGGGAGCTGTTTTTT. The rearrangement links TRBV4-3 to TRBJ2-2, with a weak D call TRBD2 (6 bases). Trimming removed 0 bases at V and 6 bases at J, with 23 bases between. The CDR3 is 19 residues long. Germline V gene data show CDR1 as LGHNA and CDR2 as YSLEER.

The V gene is TRBV28, the J gene TRBJ1-5; perhaps TRBD1 as D (5 bases). Trimming cost V 6 bases and J 7 bases, with 13 bases left between them. Germline loops: CDR1 MDHEN, CDR2 SYDVKM. The CDR3 is 13 residues long. CDR3: CASSPRRGQPQHF. The CDR3 DNA reads as TGTGCCAGCAGCCCTCGACGGGGGCAGCCCCAGCATTTT.

J is TRBJ1-5 and V is TRBV6-6, with D unclear. Trimming left V 3 bases short and J 0 bases short, with 12 bases between. The CDR3 has 16 residues. The germline CDR1 and CDR2 sequences are MNHNY and SVGAGI (reference sequence). CDR3 DNA sequence: TGTGCCAGCAGTTATGTACTTTATTATAGCAATCAGCCCCAGCATTTT. Protein product: CASSYVLYYSNQPQHF.

The rearrangement joins TRBV7-8 to TRBJ2-7, with TRBD2 matching over 11 bases. Germline V lookup: CDR1 SGHVS, CDR2 FQNEAQ. J was trimmed by 3 bases and V by 4 bases; bases with no gene match: 5. The CDR3 loop spans 15 amino acids. The CDR3 sequence: CASSSLLAGDYEQYF. The CDR3 coding sequence is TGTGCCAGCAGCTCATTACTAGCGGGAGACTACGAGCAGTACTTC.

This chain uses TRBV7-9 with TRBJ2-7; possibly TRBD2 for D (5 bases). The CDR3 is 14 residues long. The germline V gene has CDR1 SEHNR and CDR2 FQNEAQ (reference sequence). The V and J ends lost 6 bases and 5 bases respectively, with 17 bases between them. CDR3 protein: CASRGERVVDEQYF. Written as DNA, the CDR3 is TGTGCCAGCAGGGGAGAGAGGGTAGTCGACGAGCAGTACTTC.

This clone is a singleton in its sample. The gene calls are TRBV7-2 and TRBJ1-2; no clear D gene. V was clipped by 5 bases and J by 8 bases, with 15 bases between them. Germline V lookup: CDR1 SGHTA, CDR2 FQGNSA. The CDR3 extends over 13 amino acids. CDR3 protein: CASSPTPSRGYTF. DNA for the CDR3: TGTGCCAGCAGCCCAACTCCCTCGCGAGGCTACACCTTC. Full variable domain (missing parts from reference TRBV7-2 and TRBJ1-2): GAGVSQSPSNKVTEKGKDVELRCDPISGHTALYWYRQSLGQGLEFLIYFQGNSAPDKSGLPSDRFSAERTGGSVSTLTIQRTQQEDSAVYLCASSPTPSRGYTFGSGTRLTVV.

The gene calls are TRBV11-2 and TRBJ2-7, with 11 bases that match TRBD2. CDR1 is SGHAT and CDR2 is FQNNGV in the germline V gene. This CDR3 comprises 14 residues. V was clipped by 5 bases and J by 9 bases; unmatched bases: 9. The CDR3 DNA reads TGTGCCAGCAGCACGATTCTAGCGGGAGGAGTGCAGTACTTC. Translation: CASSTILAGGVQYF.

As DNA, the CDR3 is TGTGCCAGTAGTATGGGTCTGGCGGGGGGTATCGGGGAGCTGTTTTTT. Translated: CASSMGLAGGIGELFF. The rearrangement links TRBV19 to TRBJ2-2; TRBD2 matches 8 bases. Germline CDR1 is LNHDA and CDR2 is SQIVND (reference sequence). Trimming took 3 bases from V and 7 from J; bases not matched to a gene: 10. The CDR3 runs to 16 residues.